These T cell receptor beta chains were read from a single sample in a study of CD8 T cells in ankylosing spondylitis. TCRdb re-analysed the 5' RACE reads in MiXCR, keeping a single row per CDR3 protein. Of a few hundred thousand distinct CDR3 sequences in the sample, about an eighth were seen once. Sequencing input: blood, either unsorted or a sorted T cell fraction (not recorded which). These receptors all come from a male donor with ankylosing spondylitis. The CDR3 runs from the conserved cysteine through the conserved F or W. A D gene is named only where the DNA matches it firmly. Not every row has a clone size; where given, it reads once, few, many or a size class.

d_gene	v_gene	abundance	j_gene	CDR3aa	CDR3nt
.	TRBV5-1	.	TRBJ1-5	CASSWGAGDSNQPQHF	TGCGCCAGCAGCTGGGGGGCGGGGGATAGCAATCAGCCCCAGCATTTT
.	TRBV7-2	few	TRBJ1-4	CASSVGAGTSGNEKLFF	TGTGCCAGCAGCGTCGGGGCAGGGACCAGTGGTAATGAAAAACTGTTTTTT
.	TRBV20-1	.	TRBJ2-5	CSARDGGKGQETQYF	TGCAGTGCTAGAGACGGCGGGAAGGGGCAAGAGACCCAGTACTTC
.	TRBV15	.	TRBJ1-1	CATSSEGGQAITNTEAFF	TGTGCCACCAGCAGTGAGGGTGGGCAGGCCATTACAAACACTGAAGCTTTCTTT
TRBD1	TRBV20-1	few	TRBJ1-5	CSARPETWDRDNQPQHF	TGCAGTGCCCGCCCCGAAACTTGGGACAGGGACAATCAGCCCCAGCATTTT
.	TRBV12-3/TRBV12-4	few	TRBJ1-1	CASRLKQGITEAFF	TGTGCCAGCAGGCTAAAGCAGGGGATCACTGAAGCTTTCTTT
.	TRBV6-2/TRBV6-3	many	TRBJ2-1	CASSQNNEQFF	TGTGCCAGCAGCCAGAACAATGAGCAGTTCTTC
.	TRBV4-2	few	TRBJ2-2	CASSQAPGYTGELFF	TGTGCCAGCAGCCAAGCTCCGGGATACACCGGGGAGCTGTTTTTT
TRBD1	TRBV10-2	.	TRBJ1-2	CASSVQRRGRSGGYTF	TGCGCCAGCAGTGTACAGAGGAGGGGGCGCTCGGGTGGCTACACCTTC
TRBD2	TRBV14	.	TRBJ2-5	CASSRTSGRQGETQYF	TGTGCCAGCAGCCGGACTAGCGGGAGGCAGGGAGAGACCCAGTACTTC
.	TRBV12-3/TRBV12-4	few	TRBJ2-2	CASSLRYTGELFF	TGTGCCAGCAGTTTACGGTACACCGGGGAGCTGTTTTTT
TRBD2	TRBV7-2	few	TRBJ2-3	CASSVGLASGLDTQYF	TGTGCCAGCAGCGTCGGGTTGGCTAGCGGGTTAGATACGCAGTATTTT
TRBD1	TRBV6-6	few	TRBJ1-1	CASTQGQVSFF	TGTGCCAGCACGCAAGGACAGGTGTCTTTCTTT
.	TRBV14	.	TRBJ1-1	CASSQTQNTEAFF	TGTGCCAGCAGCCAGACACAGAACACTGAAGCTTTCTTT
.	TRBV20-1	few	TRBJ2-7	CSARGDFSGHEQYF	TGCAGTGCTAGAGGGGACTTCTCAGGTCACGAGCAGTACTTC
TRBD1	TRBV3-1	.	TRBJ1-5	CASSQGTGVNQPQHF	TGTGCCAGCAGCCAAGGGACAGGGGTGAATCAGCCCCAGCATTTT
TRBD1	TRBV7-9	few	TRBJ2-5	CASSSEGGAETQYF	TGTGCCAGCAGCTCGGAAGGGGGCGCAGAGACCCAGTACTTC